The 32 T cell receptor beta chains given below trace back to one sample, sequenced in a study of CD8+CD57+ T cells in acquired aplastic anemia. TCR beta VDJ and CDR3 profiles were obtained from a genomic DNA template. TCRdb re-called the reads with MiXCR, one entry per CDR3 protein. The sample lists 200,000 or so distinct CDR3 sequences, 64% occurring once. The sample comprised sorted CD4+, CD8+, or CD8+CD57+ T cells (not recorded which) from PBMCs. Every receptor here comes from a human donor with severe aplastic anemia or a healthy control (not recorded which).

The chain employs TRBV7-2 and TRBJ2-7; tentative D call: TRBD2 (7 bases). Trimming removed 7 bases at V and 3 bases at J, with 16 bases between. The CDR3 covers 14 residues. From germline, CDR1 is SGHTA and CDR2 FQGNSA. CDR3 in amino acids: CASNIQGGGYEQYF. The CDR3 DNA reads as TGTGCCAGCAACATACAGGGAGGGGGCTACGAGCAGTACTTC.

A single count supports this clonotype. The chain uses TRBV6-6 and TRBJ1-5; the D is unclear. Trimming stripped 5 bases from V and 6 bases from J, with 11 bases between. The CDR3 consists of 13 residues. Germline V CDR1 and CDR2: MNHNY, SVGAGI (reference sequence). CDR3 coding DNA: TGTGCCAGCAGTGAGTTTACAGCTCAGCCCCAGCATTTT. This gives the protein CASSEFTAQPQHF.

With respect to this clonotype: Being one base from a much bigger clone, this may be a read error. The V and J genes are TRBV15 and TRBJ2-3, with TRBD2 matching over 7 bases. The CDR3 spans 15 residues. V was pared by 0 bases and J by 1 base, with 1 base of the junction left unmatched. Germline values: CDR1 LNHNV, CDR2 YYDKDF (reference sequence). For the CDR3, the DNA is TGTGCCACCAGCAGAGATCGGGGGGGCACAGATACGCAGTATTTT. Its translation is CATSRDRGGTDTQYF.

The chain is built from TRBV7-2 and TRBJ2-7; weak D call: TRBD1 (5 bases). This CDR3 is built from 13 residues. Germline V gives CDR1 SGHTA, CDR2 FQGNSA. Trimming removed 8 bases at V and 3 bases at J, with 14 bases between. The CDR3 loop is CASAFDSYYEQYF. CDR3 in DNA: TGTGCCAGCGCCTTTGACAGTTACTACGAGCAGTACTTC. The complete variable domain, with remaining parts taken from reference TRBV7-2 and TRBJ2-7, reads GAGVSQSPSNKVTEKGKDVELRCDPISGHTALYWYRQSLGQGLEFLIYFQGNSAPDKSGLPSDRFSAERTGGSVSTLTIQRTQQEDSAVYLCASAFDSYYEQYFGPGTRLTVT.

Comments on this clonotype: Just one base apart from a much larger clone, this may be a read error. The genes are TRBV13 and TRBJ2-3; D is uncertain. The CDR3 is 17 residues long. Trimming pared 8 bases from V and 0 bases from J, leaving 21 bases between. From germline, CDR1 is PRHDT and CDR2 FYEKMQ (reference sequence). This chain's CDR3 is CASGHYRDGPSTDTQYF. DNA of the CDR3: TGTGCCAGCGGCCACTACCGAGACGGTCCTAGCACAGATACGCAGTATTTT. The full variable domain, completed using reference TRBV13 and TRBJ2-3, is AAGVIQSPRHLIKEKRETATLKCYPIPRHDTVYWYQQGPGQDPQFLISFYEKMQSDKGSIPDRFSAQQFSDYHSELNMSSLELGDSALYFCASGHYRDGPSTDTQYFGPGTRLTVL.

V usage is TRBV2 and J usage is TRBJ2-1, with 9 bases that match TRBD2. The CDR3 runs 14 residues. In germline, CDR1 is SNHLY, CDR2 FYNNEI. Unmatched junction bases numbered 7, after V lost 7 bases and J lost 6 bases. CDR3 sequence reads: CASILSGGINEQFF. The CDR3 nucleotides are TGTGCCAGCATTCTTAGCGGGGGCATCAATGAGCAGTTCTTC. The full variable domain, with the rest looked up from reference TRBV2 and TRBJ2-1, is EPEVTQTPSHQVTQMGQEVILRCVPISNHLYFYWYRQILGQKVEFLVSFYNNEISEKSEIFDDQFSVERPDGSNFTLKIRSTKLEDSAMYFCASILSGGINEQFFGPGTRLTVL.

This sequence joins TRBV7-6 and TRBJ1-6; D is possibly TRBD1 (5 bases). Germline V gene lookup returns CDR1 SGHVS and CDR2 FNYEAQ. This CDR3 contains 14 residues. V lost 0 bases, J lost 9 bases, and 9 bases lay in between. Here the CDR3 reads CASSLAAGSSPLHF. CDR3 DNA sequence: TGTGCCAGCAGCTTAGCGGCAGGGTCTTCACCCCTCCACTTT.

This chain uses TRBV10-3 with TRBJ1-1; TRBD1 matches at 8 bases. Germline loops: CDR1 ENHRY, CDR2 SYGVKD. CDR3 length: 13 residues. V lost 10 bases, J lost 1 base, and 5 bases stayed unmatched. The chain's CDR3 is CATQGQGNTEAFF. The CDR3 nucleotides read TGTGCCACCCAAGGACAGGGGAACACTGAAGCTTTCTTT.

The rearrangement joins TRBV25-1 to TRBJ2-7, with 8 bases lining up with TRBD1. There are 12 residues in the CDR3. From germline, CDR1 is MGHDK and CDR2 SYGVNS. J lost 7 bases, V lost 6 bases, and 5 bases had no gene match. As DNA, the CDR3 is TGTGCCAGCAGAGCCGGGGACAGGGAGCAGTACTTC. It is translated as CASRAGDREQYF.

The chain carries TRBV7-9 and TRBJ2-1, with 10 bases lining up with TRBD1. V gave up 5 bases and J gave up 6 bases; unmatched junction bases: 10. The CDR3 runs 16 residues. In germline, CDR1 is SEHNR, CDR2 FQNEAQ (reference sequence). The CDR3 DNA follows: TGTGCCAGCAGCACCCGGGGACAGGGGAATGGCAATGAGCAGTTCTTC. Translating gives CASSTRGQGNGNEQFF.

This clonotype has only a few counts. The chain recombines TRBV2 with TRBJ2-7, with D unresolved. Germline V gene lookup returns CDR1 SNHLY and CDR2 FYNNEI. This CDR3 comprises 12 residues. The ends were cut back, 4 bases at V and 4 bases at J, with 8 bases in the middle. As DNA, the CDR3 is TGTGCCAGCAGTGGTAATCGGTACGAGCAGTACTTC. Residues: CASSGNRYEQYF.

This clonotype showed up just a few times. A much larger clone is a single base away; this may be a read error. Lacking the conserved final phenylalanine or tryptophan, this CDR3 likely reflects a read error. This chain uses TRBV10-3 with TRBJ2-1; 8 bases map to TRBD1. Germline V lookup: CDR1 ENHRY, CDR2 SYGVKD. The CDR3 runs 13 residues. Trimming cost V 7 bases and J 6 bases; bases outside gene matches: 5. This chain's CDR3 is CAIMTGESNEQFS. CDR3 nucleotide sequence: TGTGCCATCATGACAGGGGAGAGCAATGAGCAGTTCTCC.

In its sample, this clonotype was seen a few times. This chain uses TRBV15 with TRBJ1-2; D not resolved. Trimming shortened V by 4 bases and J by 0 bases, and 3 bases separated the two germline ends. The germline V gene encodes CDR1 LNHNV and CDR2 YYDKDF (reference sequence). The CDR3 contains 12 residues. CDR3 in DNA: TGTGCCACCAGCACAACTAACTATGGCTACACCTTC. Encoded protein: CATSTTNYGYTF.

This chain joins TRBV11-1 and TRBJ1-1, with TRBD1 matching 7 bases. The trim removed 0 bases at V and 1 base at J, leaving 2 bases unmatched. CDR1 and CDR2 from the germline V gene are SGHAT and FQDESV (reference sequence). This CDR3 has 15 amino acids. The CDR3 here is CASSLAYRGNTEAFF. The DNA of the CDR3 is TGTGCCAGCAGCTTAGCCTACAGGGGGAACACTGAAGCTTTCTTT. Based on the CDR3 plus reference TRBV11-1 and TRBJ1-1, the full variable domain is EAEVAQSPRYKITEKSQAVAFWCDPISGHATLYWYRQILGQGPELLVQFQDESVVDDSQLPKDRFSAERLKGVDSTLKIQPAELGDSAMYLCASSLAYRGNTEAFFGQGTRLTVV.

The chain recombines TRBV20-1 with TRBJ2-7, with D maybe TRBD1 (6 bases). The germline CDR1 and CDR2 sequences are DFQATT and SNEGSKA (reference sequence). The CDR3 length is 11 residues. Trimming took 6 bases from V and 5 from J, leaving 11 bases between them. CDR3 amino acids: CSAHRADEQYF. The CDR3 bases are TGCAGTGCCCACAGGGCCGACGAGCAGTACTTC.

In DNA, the CDR3 is TGTGCCAGCAGCTTGCTAGGCTTGCGAACTATGCCCCAGCATTTT. It yields the protein CASSLLGLRTMPQHF. The chain is built from TRBV5-8 and TRBJ1-5, with D unclear. Looked up from germline, CDR1 is SGHTS and CDR2 is YDEGEE. CDR3 size: 15 residues. V was shortened by 1 base and J by 9 bases, with 17 bases between the two germline ends.

This chain joins TRBV12-3 or TRBV12-4 and TRBJ2-7; 7 bases map to TRBD1. The CDR3 totals 17 residues. The trim removed 3 bases at V and 0 bases at J, leaving 11 bases unmatched. DNA of the CDR3: TGTGCCAGCAGTTTGTCTATCGGGGACAGATCCTCCTACGAGCAGTACTTC. This encodes CASSLSIGDRSSYEQYF.

The gene calls are TRBV29-1 and TRBJ1-1, with a weak D call TRBD1 (6 bases). The germline V gene encodes CDR1 SQVTM and CDR2 ANQGSEA. Deletions cut 4 bases from V and 1 base from J, with 13 bases between. The CDR3 is made up of 14 amino acids. CDR3 sequence (DNA): TGCAGCGTTGCTCAGGGGTTGAAGAACACTGAAGCTTTCTTT. Its protein product is CSVAQGLKNTEAFF.

This chain uses TRBV9 with TRBJ2-1; D is unclear. The germline CDR1 and CDR2 sequences are SGDLS and YYNGEE. The length of the CDR3 is 15 residues. Trimming removed 0 bases from V and 2 bases from J, with 9 bases in between. The CDR3 nucleotides read TGTGCCAGCAGCGTAGCCAGCGCTACCTACAATGAGCAGTTCTTC. Protein sequence: CASSVASATYNEQFF.

With respect to this clonotype: A much larger clone differs from this one at a single base, so this may be a read error. The rearrangement joins TRBV27 to TRBJ1-1, with TRBD1 as a possible D gene (6 bases). Trimming pared 5 bases from V and 8 bases from J, leaving 18 bases between. This CDR3 region has 14 residues. Germline values: CDR1 MNHEY, CDR2 SMNVEV (reference sequence). CDR3 in amino acids: CASSALAGAREAFF. The CDR3 nucleotides read TGTGCCAGCAGTGCGTTAGCAGGGGCGAGGGAAGCTTTCTTT.

In this sample, this clonotype turned up many times. This chain connects TRBV12-3 or TRBV12-4 to TRBJ1-2, with D perhaps matching TRBD1 (5 bases). This CDR3 contains 13 residues. V lost 3 bases, J lost 5 bases, and 10 bases lay in between. The CDR3 loop is CASSFKGHYGYTF. The CDR3 DNA follows: TGTGCCAGCAGTTTTAAGGGGCATTATGGCTACACCTTC.

This clonotype was counted many times. V usage is TRBV9 and J usage is TRBJ2-7; TRBD2 matches 9 bases. V lost 3 bases to trimming and J lost 0 bases; unmatched junction nucleotides: 4. Germline CDR1 reads SGDLS; CDR2 reads YYNGEE. CDR3 length: 15 residues. The CDR3 DNA reads as TGTGCCAGCAGCGGGGGACTAGCCGGCTCCTACGAGCAGTACTTC. Translation gives CASSGGLAGSYEQYF. Looking up the rest from reference TRBV9 and TRBJ2-7 gives the full variable domain: DSGVTQTPKHLITATGQRVTLRCSPRSGDLSVYWYQQSLDQGLQFLIQYYNGEERAKGNILERFSAQQFPDLHSELNLSSLELGDSALYFCASSGGLAGSYEQYFGPGTRLTVT.

The sample holds a few counts of this clonotype. The gene calls are TRBV19 and TRBJ2-2; 7 nucleotides match TRBD2. The V gene's germline CDR1 is LNHDA and CDR2 SQIVND (reference sequence). This CDR3 has 15 residues. V was clipped by 5 bases and J by 4 bases; unmatched bases: 7. The CDR3 here is CASSARGVSTGELFF. CDR3 coding DNA: TGTGCCAGTAGTGCACGGGGGGTTAGCACCGGGGAGCTGTTTTTT.

The chain recombines TRBV7-9 with TRBJ1-4; D unclear. Germline V lookup: CDR1 SEHNR, CDR2 FQNEAQ (reference sequence). The CDR3 is 14 residues long. The germline V and J ends were trimmed by 1 base and 5 bases, with 8 bases remaining between them. The CDR3 nucleotides read TGTGCCAGCAGCTTAGGAGGGATGAATGAAAAACTGTTTTTT. It codes for CASSLGGMNEKLFF.

CDR3 nucleotide sequence: TGTGCCAGTAGTATTACAACAGGGGGCCGTCAGCCCCAGCATTTT. Encoded protein: CASSITTGGRQPQHF. The chain links TRBV19 to TRBJ1-5; 9 bases agree with TRBD1. The CDR3 consists of 15 residues. The junction had 6 bases not matched to a gene; V was cut back by 3 bases and J by 6 bases. Germline V lookup: CDR1 LNHDA, CDR2 SQIVND (reference sequence).

This chain connects TRBV12-5 to TRBJ2-3; 8 nucleotides agree with TRBD2. With V trimmed by 7 bases and J by 5 bases, 8 bases remained unmatched. This CDR3 is built from 14 residues. CDR1 LGHNT and CDR2 FRNRAP come from the germline V gene. The CDR3 DNA is TGTGCTAGTGCTATGGGGCTAGCGGGAGATACGCAGTATTTT. It is translated as CASAMGLAGDTQYF.

This clonotype was observed a handful of times. The chain employs TRBV20-1 and TRBJ2-6, with unresolved D. Germline V lookup: CDR1 DFQATT, CDR2 SNEGSKA (reference sequence). The CDR3 sequence is 18 residues long. V dropped 2 bases and J dropped 1 base, with 18 bases sitting between them. CDR3 DNA: TGCAGTGCTAGATCTAAATCTTTGGGGTTATCTGGGGCCAACGTCCTGACTTTC. Translating gives CSARSKSLGLSGANVLTF.

The genes are TRBV20-1 and TRBJ1-2; D remains ambiguous. Germline-derived CDR1 and CDR2 are DFQATT and SNEGSKA (reference sequence). CDR3 size: 11 residues. V was cut by 1 base and J by 12 bases, with 12 bases left in between. DNA for the CDR3: TGCAGTGCTAGAGCGGGCTCTGGAAACACCTTC. Amino acids: CSARAGSGNTF.

The CDR3 nucleotides read TGTGCCACCAGTGATTCCTCCCCGGGGGTGGCTAACTATGGCTACACCTTC. Translation gives CATSDSSPGVANYGYTF. The chain couples TRBV24-1 to TRBJ1-2; tentatively, D is TRBD1 (5 bases). Germline V gene sequence: CDR1 KGHDR, CDR2 SFDVKD. The CDR3 sequence is 17 residues long. V lost 2 bases to trimming and J lost 0 bases, with 15 bases between them.

The rearrangement joins TRBV9 to TRBJ1-6; D is ambiguous. V lost 3 bases to trimming and J lost 6 bases, with 4 bases between them. This CDR3 has 12 residues. CDR1 is SGDLS and CDR2 is YYNGEE in the germline V gene. The CDR3 loop is CASSEINSPLHF. DNA of the CDR3: TGTGCCAGCAGCGAGATTAATTCACCCCTCCACTTT. The full variable domain, with the rest looked up from reference TRBV9 and TRBJ1-6, is DSGVTQTPKHLITATGQRVTLRCSPRSGDLSVYWYQQSLDQGLQFLIQYYNGEERAKGNILERFSAQQFPDLHSELNLSSLELGDSALYFCASSEINSPLHFGNGTRLTVT.

The chain combines TRBV4-1 with TRBJ2-5, with a weak D call TRBD2 (6 bases). Germline V lookup: CDR1 MGHRA, CDR2 YSYEKL. V lost 6 bases, J lost 5 bases, and 19 bases lay in between. This CDR3 is built from 15 residues. The CDR3 is CASSETAGMMETQYF. The DNA for the CDR3 is TGCGCCAGCAGTGAAACGGCGGGGATGATGGAGACCCAGTACTTC.

This clonotype was recorded many times. CDR3 in DNA: TGTGCCAGCAGTTTATCGAAAGGTCAGCCCCAGCATTTT. It translates to CASSLSKGQPQHF. The chain joins TRBV27 to TRBJ1-5, with unresolved D. Germline-derived CDR1 and CDR2 are MNHEY and SMNVEV (reference sequence). The CDR3 runs 13 residues. V lost 0 bases and J lost 6, with 6 bases in between.